This T cell receptor (beta chain) is from a study of blood T cell repertoires in COVID-19. Only in-frame clones appear in the TCRdb table, and some are missing; sequencing was by immunoSEQ multiplex PCR. There are some 110,000 clones in the sample; about four fifths occur only once, and 9.4% lies in the top ten. This CDR3 spans 15 amino acids. Germline CDR1 reads SGHRS; CDR2 reads YFSETQ. Trimming at V came to 4 bases and at J to 0 bases, leaving 3 bases not matched to a gene. This clone appeared a single time. Sequenced: peripheral blood. V and J are TRBV5-1 and TRBJ2-2; 7 bases agree with TRBD1. This clonotype originated in a woman in her 70s with acute or convalescent COVID-19. In DNA, the CDR3 is TGCGCCAGCAGCATCGACAGGGCGAACACCGGGGAGCTGTTTTTT. Its protein product is CASSIDRANTGELFF.